The 4 T cell receptor beta chains below were found in one sample sequenced in a study of T cell repertoires in cytomegalovirus infection. TCRdb used MiXCR to reprocess the reads, holding one entry per CDR3 protein. The sample lists hundreds of thousands of distinct CDR3 sequences, 17% occurring once. Sequenced sample: PBMCs. The receptors here all came from a human donor in good health (CMV status not recorded). Some clones in this sample may be carry-over from other donors' samples.

This clonotype was seen many times. J is TRBJ2-7 and V is TRBV11-2; D is unclear. Trimming stripped 5 bases from V and 0 bases from J, with 14 bases between. In germline, CDR1 is SGHAT, CDR2 FQNNGV. The CDR3 is 15 residues long. CDR3 in amino acids: CASSPVQRSSYEQYF. CDR3 bases: TGTGCCAGCAGCCCAGTACAGAGAAGCTCCTACGAGCAGTACTTC.

This clonotype has a handful of counts. The chain carries TRBV7-2 and TRBJ2-5; no definite D call. CDR1 and CDR2 from the germline V gene are SGHTA and FQGNSA. V was clipped by 3 bases and J by 2 bases, with 7 bases between them. This CDR3 is 13 amino acids long. The CDR3 sequence: CASSFSFQETQYF. CDR3 DNA sequence: TGTGCCAGCAGCTTTAGCTTTCAAGAGACCCAGTACTTC.

The V gene is TRBV11-2, the J gene TRBJ1-5; D possibly corresponds to TRBD1 (5 bases). V dropped 3 bases and J dropped 2 bases, with 11 bases sitting between them. This CDR3 region has 15 residues. CDR1 SGHAT and CDR2 FQNNGV come from the germline V gene. In nucleotides, the CDR3 is TGTGCCAGCAGCTTTGGGGGGGTCCGCAATCAGCCCCAGCATTTT. Residues: CASSFGGVRNQPQHF. The full variable domain, its missing parts supplied by reference TRBV11-2 and TRBJ1-5, is EAGVAQSPRYKIIEKRQSVAFWCNPISGHATLYWYQQILGQGPKLLIQFQNNGVVDDSQLPKDRFSAERLKGVDSTLKIQPAKLEDSAVYLCASSFGGVRNQPQHFGDGTRLSIL.

This clonotype was counted at least ten times. V is TRBV20-1 and J is TRBJ2-3; 10 bases map to TRBD2. The CDR3 spans 13 residues. J lost 3 bases, V lost 5 bases, and 2 bases had no gene match. From germline, CDR1 is DFQATT and CDR2 SNEGSKA (reference sequence). CDR3 coding DNA: TGCAGTGCTCTAGCGGGGGCGACAGATACGCAGTATTTT. Its translation is CSALAGATDTQYF.